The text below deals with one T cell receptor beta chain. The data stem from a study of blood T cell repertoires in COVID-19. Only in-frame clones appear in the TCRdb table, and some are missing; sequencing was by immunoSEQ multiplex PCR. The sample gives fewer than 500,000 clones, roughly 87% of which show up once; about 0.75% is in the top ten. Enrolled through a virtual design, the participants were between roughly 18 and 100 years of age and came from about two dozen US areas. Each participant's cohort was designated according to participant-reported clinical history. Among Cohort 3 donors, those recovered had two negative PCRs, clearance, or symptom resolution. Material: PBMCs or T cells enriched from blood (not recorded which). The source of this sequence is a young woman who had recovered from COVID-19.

The CDR3 sequence is CASSNVAGNTIYF. In nucleotides, the CDR3 is TGTGCCAGCAGCAACGTAGCTGGAAACACCATATATTTT. The chain carries TRBV21-1 and TRBJ1-3. TRBV21-1 is a pseudogene segment. The length of the CDR3 is 13 residues.